The 3 T cell receptor beta chains below come from one sample, sequenced in a study of T cell repertoires in cytomegalovirus infection. Antigen specificity for these receptors is unknown. TCRdb redid the calling of the reads with MiXCR, one entry per CDR3 protein. The sample records 86,000 or so distinct CDR3 sequences, about 24% being singletons. Sequences were derived from CD8+ T cells from cultured PBMCs, sampled from culture after CMV antigen stimulation. The receptors here all came from a human donor in good health (CMV status not recorded). Some clones in this sample may be carry-over from other donors' samples.

This clonotype has only one observation. This may be a read error: a much more frequent sequence differs by one nucleotide. The chain has TRBV7-6 and TRBJ1-5; 9 positions agree with TRBD1. The germline V gene has CDR1 SGHVS and CDR2 FNYEAQ. The CDR3 length is 14 residues. In nucleotides, the CDR3 is TGTGTCAGCAGCCCGGACAGGGGAAAACAGCCCCAGCATTTT. It yields the protein CVSSPDRGKQPQHF.

The chain uses TRBV27 and TRBJ2-5; 12 bases map to TRBD2. The CDR3 consists of 15 residues. Trimming cost V 6 bases and J 1 base; bases outside gene matches: 3. Germline CDR1 MNHEY, CDR2 SMNVEV (reference sequence). CDR3 in DNA: TGTGCCAGCAGACCTAGCGGGGGGGCCCAAGAGACCCAGTACTTC. The encoded protein is CASRPSGGAQETQYF.

Details on this clonotype: A much larger clone lies a single base off, so this may be a read error. This chain uses TRBV27 with TRBJ2-6; the D is unclear. CDR3 size: 12 residues. V shed 7 bases and J shed 3 bases, with 4 bases lying between them. CDR1 and CDR2 from the germline V gene are MNHEY and SMNVEV (reference sequence). In nucleotides, the CDR3 is TGTGCCAGCATGGGTGGGGCCAACGTCCTGACTTTC. Translating gives CASMGGANVLTF.